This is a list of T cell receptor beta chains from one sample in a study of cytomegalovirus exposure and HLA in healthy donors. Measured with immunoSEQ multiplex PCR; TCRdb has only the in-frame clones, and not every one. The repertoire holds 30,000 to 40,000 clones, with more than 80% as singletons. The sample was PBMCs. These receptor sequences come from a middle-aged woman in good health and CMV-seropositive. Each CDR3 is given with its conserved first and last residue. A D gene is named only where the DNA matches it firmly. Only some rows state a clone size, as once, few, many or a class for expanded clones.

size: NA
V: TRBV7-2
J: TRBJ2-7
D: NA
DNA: TGTGCCAGCAGCTTAGACTGGTATGGGGCCTCCGAGCAGTACTTC
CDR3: CASSLDWYGASEQYF

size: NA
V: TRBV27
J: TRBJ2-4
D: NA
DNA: TGTGCCAGCAGTACGGATAGACTAGCCAAAAACATTCAGTACTTC
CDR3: CASSTDRLAKNIQYF

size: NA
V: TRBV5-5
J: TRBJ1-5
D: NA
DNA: TGTGCCAGCAGCTTGGTCGGGAATCAGCCCCAGCATTTT
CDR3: CASSLVGNQPQHF

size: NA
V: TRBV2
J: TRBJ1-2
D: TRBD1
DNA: TGTGCCACCGGAAGTCGGACAGGACGGTATGGCTACACCTTC
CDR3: CATGSRTGRYGYTF

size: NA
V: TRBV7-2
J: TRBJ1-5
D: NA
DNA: TGTGCCAGCAGCAAGCGATCCAGCAATCAGCCCCAGCATTTT
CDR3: CASSKRSSNQPQHF

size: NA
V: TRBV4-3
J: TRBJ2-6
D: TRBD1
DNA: TGCGCCAGCAGCCAGCGACTAACAGGGGGAGGGGCCAACGTCCTGACTTTC
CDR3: CASSQRLTGGGANVLTF

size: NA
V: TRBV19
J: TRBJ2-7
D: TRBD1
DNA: TGTGCCAGTACCCGGGACAGGGAGAAGGGAGAGCAGTACTTC
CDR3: CASTRDREKGEQYF

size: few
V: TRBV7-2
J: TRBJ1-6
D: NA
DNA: TGTGCCAGCTCTTACGTCAGGACCTCTAGCCGGTCACCCCTCCACTTT
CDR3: CASSYVRTSSRSPLHF

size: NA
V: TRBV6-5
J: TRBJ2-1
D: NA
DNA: TGTGCCAGCAGCAGGACAGTCTATGAGCAGTTCTTC
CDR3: CASSRTVYEQFF

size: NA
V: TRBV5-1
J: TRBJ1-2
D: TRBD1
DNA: TGCGCCAGCAGCTTGGGACAGTCTGGGACAGGAGGCTACACCTTC
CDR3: CASSLGQSGTGGYTF

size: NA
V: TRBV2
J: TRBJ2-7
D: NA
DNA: TGTGCCAGCAGGGAACAGATCTACGAGCAGTACTTC
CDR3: CASREQIYEQYF

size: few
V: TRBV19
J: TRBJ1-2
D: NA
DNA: TGTGCCAGTAGTCCCTGGACAGCCTATGGCTACACCTTC
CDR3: CASSPWTAYGYTF

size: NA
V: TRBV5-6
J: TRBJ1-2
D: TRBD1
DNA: TGTGCCAGCAGCCCGTCCGACAGGGTCGGCTACACCTTC
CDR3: CASSPSDRVGYTF

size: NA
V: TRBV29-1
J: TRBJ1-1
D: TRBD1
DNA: TGCAGCGTTGAAGGACAGGGGGCAACTGAAGCTTTCTTT
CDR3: CSVEGQGATEAFF

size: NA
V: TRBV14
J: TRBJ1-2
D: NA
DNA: TGTGTTTGGCCCCCGGAACAGGGCGGCTATGGCTACACCTTC
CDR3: CVWPPEQGGYGYTF

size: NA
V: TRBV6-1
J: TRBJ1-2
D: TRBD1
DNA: TGTGCCAGTGACAGGGGGAACTATGGCTACACCTTC
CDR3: CASDRGNYGYTF

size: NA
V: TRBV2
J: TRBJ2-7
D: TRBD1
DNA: TGTGCCAGCAGCGCGGGACAGGGTTACTCCTACGAGCAGTACTTC
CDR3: CASSAGQGYSYEQYF

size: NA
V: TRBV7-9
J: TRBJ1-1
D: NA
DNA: TGTGCGGGGGCTCAAGCCGGGCGGAACACTGAAGCTTTCTTT
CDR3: CAGAQAGRNTEAFF

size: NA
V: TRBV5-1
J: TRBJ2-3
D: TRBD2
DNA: TGCGCCAGCAGCCTGGGACTAGCAACAGATACGCAGTATTTT
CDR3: CASSLGLATDTQYF

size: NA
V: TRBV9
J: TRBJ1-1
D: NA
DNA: TGTGCCAGCAGCGTAGCCCAGGTGAACACTGAAGCTTTCTTT
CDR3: CASSVAQVNTEAFF

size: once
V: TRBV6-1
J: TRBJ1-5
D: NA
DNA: TGTGCCAGCAACCCCACAGGTAATCAGCCCCAGCATTTT
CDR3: CASNPTGNQPQHF

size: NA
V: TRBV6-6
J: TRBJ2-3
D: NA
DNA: TGTGCCTGCAGCAGGGTAATACAAGATACGCAGTATTTT
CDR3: CACSRVIQDTQYF

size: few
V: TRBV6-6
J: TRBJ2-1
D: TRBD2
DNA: TGTGCCAGCAGTTACTTTGCGGGGGGCCGGAATGAGCAGTTCTTC
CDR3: CASSYFAGGRNEQFF

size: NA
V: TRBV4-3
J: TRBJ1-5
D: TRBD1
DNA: TGCGCCAGCAGCAGTGACAGGGCTCAGCCCCAGCATTTT
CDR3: CASSSDRAQPQHF

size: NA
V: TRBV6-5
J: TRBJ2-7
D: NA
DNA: TGTGCCACCTACAGTACCTACGAGCAGTACTTC
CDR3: CATYSTYEQYF

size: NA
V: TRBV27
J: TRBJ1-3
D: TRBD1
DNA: TGTGCCAGCAGTTCGACAGGGGCCGGAAACACCATATATTTT
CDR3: CASSSTGAGNTIYF

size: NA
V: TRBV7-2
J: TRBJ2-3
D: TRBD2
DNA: TGTGCCAGCAGGACTAGCGGGGGAGTTGATACGCAGTATTTT
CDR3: CASRTSGGVDTQYF

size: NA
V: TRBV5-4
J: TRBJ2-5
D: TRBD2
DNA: TGTGCCAGCAGCTTGAGGAGACTAGCGGGGCAAGAGACCCAGTACTTC
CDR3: CASSLRRLAGQETQYF

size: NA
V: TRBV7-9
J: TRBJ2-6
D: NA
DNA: TGTGCCAGCAGCTTAGACAGGGTTGGGACGGCTGGGGCCAACGTCCTGACTTTC
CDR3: CASSLDRVGTAGANVLTF

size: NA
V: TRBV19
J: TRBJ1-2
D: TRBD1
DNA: TGTGCCAGTAGTATAGCCCCAGGGGGCACCTATGGCTACACCTTC
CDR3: CASSIAPGGTYGYTF

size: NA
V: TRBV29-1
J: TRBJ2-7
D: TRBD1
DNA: TGCAGCGTTGGGACAGGGTGCGAGCAGTACTTC
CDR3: CSVGTGCEQYF

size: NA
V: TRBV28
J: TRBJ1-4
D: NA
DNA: TGTGCCAGCAGTTCCTACGGGGGTCCTTCTAATGAAAAACTGTTTTTT
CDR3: CASSSYGGPSNEKLFF

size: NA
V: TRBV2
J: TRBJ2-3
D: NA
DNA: TGTGCCAGCAGTGACCGGTTTGACAGCCGGAATACGCAGTATTTT
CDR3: CASSDRFDSRNTQYF

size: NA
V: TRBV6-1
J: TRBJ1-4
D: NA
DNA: TGTGCCAGCAGGGAACAGGCCCGCACTAATGAAAAACTGTTTTTT
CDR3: CASREQARTNEKLFF

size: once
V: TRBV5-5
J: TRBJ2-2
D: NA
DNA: TGTGCCAGCAGCTTTAGGGGGTCCTCTGGGGAGCTGTTTTTT
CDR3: CASSFRGSSGELFF

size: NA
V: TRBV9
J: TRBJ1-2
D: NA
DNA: TGTGCCAGCACGGAATCCGGGATCTCAGACTATGGCTACACCTTC
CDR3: CASTESGISDYGYTF

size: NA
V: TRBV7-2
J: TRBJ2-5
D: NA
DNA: TGTGCCAGCAGGGACTATTTGGGGGAGACCCAGTACTTC
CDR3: CASRDYLGETQYF

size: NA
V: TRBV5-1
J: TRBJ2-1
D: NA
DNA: TGCGCCAGCAGCTTGAACAGCAACAATGAGCAGTTCTTC
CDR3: CASSLNSNNEQFF

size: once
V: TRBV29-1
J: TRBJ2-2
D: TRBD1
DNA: TGCAGCGTTCGGACAGGGCCGGAGGTGGGGGAGCTGTTTTTT
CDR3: CSVRTGPEVGELFF

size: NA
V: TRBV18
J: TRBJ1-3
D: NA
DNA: TGTGCCAGCTCACCAAGTAGCCGGAGCTCTGGAAACACCATATATTTT
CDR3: CASSPSSRSSGNTIYF

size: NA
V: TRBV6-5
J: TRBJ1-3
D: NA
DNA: TGTGCCAGCAGTTACCAGGGCGGAGGGGTCGGAAACACCATATATTTT
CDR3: CASSYQGGGVGNTIYF

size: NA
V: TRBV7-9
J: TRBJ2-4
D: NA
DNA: TGTGCCAGCAAACCGGACAGCCAAAACATTCAGTACTTC
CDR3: CASKPDSQNIQYF

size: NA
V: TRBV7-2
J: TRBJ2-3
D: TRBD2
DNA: TGTGCCAGCAGCGCAACTAGCGGAGCCACAGATACGCAGTATTTT
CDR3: CASSATSGATDTQYF

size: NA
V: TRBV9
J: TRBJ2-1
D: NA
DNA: TGTGCCAGCAGCGCTGGACCCATGGACATTTACAATGAGCAGTTCTTC
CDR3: CASSAGPMDIYNEQFF

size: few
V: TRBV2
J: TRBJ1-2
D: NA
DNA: TGTGCCAGCAGTGAAGCAGGCTCCCGGGATGGCTACACCTTC
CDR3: CASSEAGSRDGYTF

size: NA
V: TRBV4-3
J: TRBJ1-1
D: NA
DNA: TGCGCCAGCAGCCAAGTGGTTCTCGGGACACCCAACACTGAAGCTTTCTTT
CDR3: CASSQVVLGTPNTEAFF

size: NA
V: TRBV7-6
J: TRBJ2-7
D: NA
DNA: TGTGCCAGCAGCTCCTCTAGCTCCTACGAGCAGTACTTC
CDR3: CASSSSSSYEQYF

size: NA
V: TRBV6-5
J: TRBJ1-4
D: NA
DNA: TGTGCCAGCAGGGGAGGGGATGCCTCTAATGAAAAACTGTTTTTT
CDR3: CASRGGDASNEKLFF